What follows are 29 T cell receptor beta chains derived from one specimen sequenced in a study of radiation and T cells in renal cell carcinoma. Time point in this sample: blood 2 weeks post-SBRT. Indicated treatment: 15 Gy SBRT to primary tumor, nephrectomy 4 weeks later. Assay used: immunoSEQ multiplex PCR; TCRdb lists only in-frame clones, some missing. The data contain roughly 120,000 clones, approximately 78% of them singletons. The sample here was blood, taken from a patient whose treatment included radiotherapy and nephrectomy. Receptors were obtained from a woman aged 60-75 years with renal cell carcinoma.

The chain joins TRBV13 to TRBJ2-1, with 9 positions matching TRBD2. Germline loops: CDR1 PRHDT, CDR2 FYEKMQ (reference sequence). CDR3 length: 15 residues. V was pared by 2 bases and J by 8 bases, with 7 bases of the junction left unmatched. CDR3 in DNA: TGTGCCAGCAGCTTACGGGGCGGGAGGGCCTATGAGCAGTTCTTC. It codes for CASSLRGGRAYEQFF.

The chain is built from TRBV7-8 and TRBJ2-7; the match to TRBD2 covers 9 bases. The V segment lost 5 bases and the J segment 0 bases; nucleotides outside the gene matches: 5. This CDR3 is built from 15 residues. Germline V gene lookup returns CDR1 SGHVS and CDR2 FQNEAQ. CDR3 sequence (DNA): TGTGCCAGCAGCCTCGCGGGGGGGTACTCCTACGAGCAGTACTTC. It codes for CASSLAGGYSYEQYF.

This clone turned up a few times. The CDR3 is CSVYRGREAFF. In nucleotides, the CDR3 is TGCAGCGTTTACAGGGGGCGCGAAGCTTTCTTT. This rearrangement joins TRBV29-1 to TRBJ1-1; TRBD1 matches 9 bases. The V and J ends lost 5 bases and 8 bases, in that order; junction bases with no gene match: 3. The CDR3 runs 11 residues. Germline CDR1 SQVTM, CDR2 ANQGSEA.

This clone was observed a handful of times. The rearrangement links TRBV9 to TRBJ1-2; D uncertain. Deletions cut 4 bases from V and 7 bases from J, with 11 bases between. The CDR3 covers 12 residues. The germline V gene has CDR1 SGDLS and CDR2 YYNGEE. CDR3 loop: CASSPSLGGYTF. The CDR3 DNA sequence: TGTGCCAGCAGCCCCAGTTTGGGTGGCTACACCTTC.

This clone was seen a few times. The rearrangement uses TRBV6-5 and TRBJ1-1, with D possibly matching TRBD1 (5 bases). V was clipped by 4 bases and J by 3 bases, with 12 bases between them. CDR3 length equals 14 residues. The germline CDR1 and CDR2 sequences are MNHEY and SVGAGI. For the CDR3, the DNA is TGTGCCAGCAGTTTAGGGGAGACGGACACTGAAGCTTTCTTT. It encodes CASSLGETDTEAFF.

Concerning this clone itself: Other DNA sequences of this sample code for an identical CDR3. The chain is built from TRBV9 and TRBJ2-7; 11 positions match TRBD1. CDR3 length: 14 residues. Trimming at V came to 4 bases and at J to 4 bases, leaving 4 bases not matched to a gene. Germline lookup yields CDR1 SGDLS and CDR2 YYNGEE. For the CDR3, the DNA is TGTGCCAGCAGCAAGGGACAGGGGGATTACGAGCAGTACTTC. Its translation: CASSKGQGDYEQYF.

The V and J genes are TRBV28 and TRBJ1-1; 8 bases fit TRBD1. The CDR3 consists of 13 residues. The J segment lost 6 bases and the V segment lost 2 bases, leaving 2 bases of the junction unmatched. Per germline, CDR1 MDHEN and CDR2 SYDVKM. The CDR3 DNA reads TGTGCCAGCAGTTTAATACAGGGGGCTGAAGCTTTCTTT. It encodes CASSLIQGAEAFF.

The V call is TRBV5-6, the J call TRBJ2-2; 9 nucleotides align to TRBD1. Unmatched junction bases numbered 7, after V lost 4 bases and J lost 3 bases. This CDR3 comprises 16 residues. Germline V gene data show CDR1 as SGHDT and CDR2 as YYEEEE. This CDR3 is CASSRDRGFDTGELFF. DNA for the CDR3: TGTGCCAGCAGCCGTGACAGGGGGTTTGACACCGGGGAGCTGTTTTTT.

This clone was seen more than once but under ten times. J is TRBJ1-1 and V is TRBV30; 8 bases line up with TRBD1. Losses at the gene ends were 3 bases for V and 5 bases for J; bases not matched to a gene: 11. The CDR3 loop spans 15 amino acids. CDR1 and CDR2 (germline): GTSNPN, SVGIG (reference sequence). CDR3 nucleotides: TGTGCCTGGAGCAGAGGGACAGGCCGCGGTACTGAAGCTTTCTTT. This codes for CAWSRGTGRGTEAFF.

CDR3 nucleotide sequence: TGTGCCAGCAGTCTAAACGGTGCAACTAATGAAAAACTGTTTTTT. Protein sequence: CASSLNGATNEKLFF. The chain has TRBV27 and TRBJ1-4; no clear D gene. Looked up from germline, CDR1 is MNHEY and CDR2 is SMNVEV (reference sequence). The CDR3 sequence is 15 residues long. The ends were cut back, 5 bases at V and 0 bases at J, with 10 bases in the middle.

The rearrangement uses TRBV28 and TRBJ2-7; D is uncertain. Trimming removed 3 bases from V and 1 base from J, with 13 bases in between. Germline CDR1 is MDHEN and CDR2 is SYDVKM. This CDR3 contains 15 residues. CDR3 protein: CASSFTPFRSYEQYF. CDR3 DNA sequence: TGTGCCAGCAGTTTCACTCCTTTCCGTTCCTACGAGCAGTACTTC.

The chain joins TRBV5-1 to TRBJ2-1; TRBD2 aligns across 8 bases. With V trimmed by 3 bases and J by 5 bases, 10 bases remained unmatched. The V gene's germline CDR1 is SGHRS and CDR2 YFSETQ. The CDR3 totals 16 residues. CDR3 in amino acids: CASSSRGAGANNEQFF. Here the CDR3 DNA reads TGCGCCAGCAGCTCACGGGGAGCGGGGGCCAACAATGAGCAGTTCTTC. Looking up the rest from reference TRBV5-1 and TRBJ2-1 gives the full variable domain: KAGVTQTPRYLIKTRGQQVTLSCSPISGHRSVSWYQQTPGQGLQFLFEYFSETQRNKGNFPGRFSGRQFSNSRSEMNVSTLELGDSALYLCASSSRGAGANNEQFFGPGTRLTVL.

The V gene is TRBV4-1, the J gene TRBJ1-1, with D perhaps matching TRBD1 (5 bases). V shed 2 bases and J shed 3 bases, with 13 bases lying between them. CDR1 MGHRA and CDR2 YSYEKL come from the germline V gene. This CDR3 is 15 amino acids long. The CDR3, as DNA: TGCGCCAGCAGCCAAAACAGGAGGCTATACACTGAAGCTTTCTTT. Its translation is CASSQNRRLYTEAFF.

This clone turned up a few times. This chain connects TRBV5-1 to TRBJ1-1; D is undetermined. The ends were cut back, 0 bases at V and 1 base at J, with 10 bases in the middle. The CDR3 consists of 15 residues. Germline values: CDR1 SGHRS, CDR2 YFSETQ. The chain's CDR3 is CASSLAGVQNTEAFF. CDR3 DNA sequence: TGCGCCAGCAGCTTGGCTGGGGTCCAGAACACTGAAGCTTTCTTT.

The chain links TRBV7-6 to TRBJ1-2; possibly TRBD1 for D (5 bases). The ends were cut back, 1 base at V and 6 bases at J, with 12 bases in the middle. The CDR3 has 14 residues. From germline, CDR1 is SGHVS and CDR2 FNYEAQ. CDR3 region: CASSLEPRADGYTF. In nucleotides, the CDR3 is TGTGCCAGCAGCTTAGAACCCAGGGCGGATGGCTACACCTTC.

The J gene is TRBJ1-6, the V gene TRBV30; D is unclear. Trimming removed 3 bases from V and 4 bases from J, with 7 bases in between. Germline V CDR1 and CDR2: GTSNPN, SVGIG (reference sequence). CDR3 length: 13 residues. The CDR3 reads CAWRASYNSPLHF. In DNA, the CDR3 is TGTGCCTGGAGGGCTAGTTATAATTCACCCCTCCACTTT.

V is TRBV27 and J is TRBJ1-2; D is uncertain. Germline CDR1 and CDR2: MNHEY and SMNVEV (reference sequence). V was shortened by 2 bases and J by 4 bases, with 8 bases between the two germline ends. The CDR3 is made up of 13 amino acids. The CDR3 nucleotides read TGTGCCAGCAGTTTAGGTACAGCCTATGGCTACACCTTC. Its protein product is CASSLGTAYGYTF.

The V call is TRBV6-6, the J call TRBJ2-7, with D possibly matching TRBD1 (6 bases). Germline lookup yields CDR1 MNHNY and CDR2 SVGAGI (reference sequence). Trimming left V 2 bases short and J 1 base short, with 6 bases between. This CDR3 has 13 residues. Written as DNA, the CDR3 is TGTGCCAGCAGTTACGGACAGTCCTACGAGCAGTACTTC. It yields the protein CASSYGQSYEQYF.

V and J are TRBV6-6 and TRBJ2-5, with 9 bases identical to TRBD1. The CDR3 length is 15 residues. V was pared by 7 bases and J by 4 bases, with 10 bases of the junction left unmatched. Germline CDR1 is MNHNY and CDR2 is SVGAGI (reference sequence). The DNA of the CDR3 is TGTGCCAGCAACCCCCCTCAGACAGGGGGAGAGACCCAGTACTTC. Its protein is CASNPPQTGGETQYF.

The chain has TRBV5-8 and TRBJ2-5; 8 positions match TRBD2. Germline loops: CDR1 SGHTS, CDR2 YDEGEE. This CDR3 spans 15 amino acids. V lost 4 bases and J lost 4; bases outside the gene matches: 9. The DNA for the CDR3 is TGTGCCAGCAGCCTTTCGGGGGGGGCAGGAGAGACCCAGTACTTC. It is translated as CASSLSGGAGETQYF. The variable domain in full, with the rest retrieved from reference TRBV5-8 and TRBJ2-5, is EAGVTQSPTHLIKTRGQQATLRCSPISGHTSVYWYQQALGLGLQFLLWYDEGEERNRGNFPPRFSGRQFPNYSSELNVNALELEDSALYLCASSLSGGAGETQYFGPGTRLLVL.

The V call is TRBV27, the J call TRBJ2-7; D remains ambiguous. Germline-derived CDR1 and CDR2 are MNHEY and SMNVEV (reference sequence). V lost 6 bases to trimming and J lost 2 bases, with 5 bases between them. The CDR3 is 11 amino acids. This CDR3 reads CASSLAYEQYF. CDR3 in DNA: TGTGCCAGCAGCCTCGCCTACGAGCAGTACTTC.

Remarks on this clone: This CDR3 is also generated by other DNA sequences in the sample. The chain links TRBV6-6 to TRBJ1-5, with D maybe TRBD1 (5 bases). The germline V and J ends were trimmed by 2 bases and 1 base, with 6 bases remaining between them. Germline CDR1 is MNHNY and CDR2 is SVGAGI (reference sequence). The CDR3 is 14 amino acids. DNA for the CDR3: TGTGCCAGCAGTTACGGGGGAAGCAATCAGCCCCAGCATTTT. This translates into CASSYGGSNQPQHF.

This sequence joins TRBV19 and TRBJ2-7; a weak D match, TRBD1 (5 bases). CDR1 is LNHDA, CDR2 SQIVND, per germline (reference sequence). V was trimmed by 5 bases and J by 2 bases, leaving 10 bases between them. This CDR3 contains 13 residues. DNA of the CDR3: TGTGCCAGTAGTCCCTTGACAGCCTACGAGCAGTACTTC. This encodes CASSPLTAYEQYF. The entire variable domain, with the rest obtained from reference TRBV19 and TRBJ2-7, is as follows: DGGITQSPKYLFRKEGQNVTLSCEQNLNHDAMYWYRQDPGQGLRLIYYSQIVNDFQKGDIAEGYSVSREKKESFPLTVTSAQKNPTAFYLCASSPLTAYEQYFGPGTRLTVT.

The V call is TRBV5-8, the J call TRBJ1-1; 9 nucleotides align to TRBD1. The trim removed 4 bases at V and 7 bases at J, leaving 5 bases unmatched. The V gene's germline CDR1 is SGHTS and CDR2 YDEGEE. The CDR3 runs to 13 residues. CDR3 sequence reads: CASSPRTGVEAFF. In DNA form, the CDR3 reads TGTGCCAGCAGCCCCCGGACAGGGGTTGAAGCTTTCTTT.

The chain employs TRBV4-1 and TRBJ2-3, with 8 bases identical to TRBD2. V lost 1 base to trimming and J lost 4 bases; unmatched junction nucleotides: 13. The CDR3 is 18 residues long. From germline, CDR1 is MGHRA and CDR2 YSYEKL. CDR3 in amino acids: CASSQVGTGGGLADTQYF. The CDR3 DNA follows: TGCGCCAGCAGCCAAGTTGGCACCGGGGGGGGGCTTGCAGATACGCAGTATTTT.

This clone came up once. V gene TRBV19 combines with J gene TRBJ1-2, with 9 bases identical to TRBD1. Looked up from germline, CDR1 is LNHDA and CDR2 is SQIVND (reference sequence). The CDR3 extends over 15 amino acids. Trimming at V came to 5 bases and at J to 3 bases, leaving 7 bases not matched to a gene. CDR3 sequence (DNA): TGTGCCAGTAGTCGCCGGGACAGGGAATACTATGGCTACACCTTC. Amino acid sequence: CASSRRDREYYGYTF. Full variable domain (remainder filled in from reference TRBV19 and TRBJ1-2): DGGITQSPKYLFRKEGQNVTLSCEQNLNHDAMYWYRQDPGQGLRLIYYSQIVNDFQKGDIAEGYSVSREKKESFPLTVTSAQKNPTAFYLCASSRRDREYYGYTFGSGTRLTVV.

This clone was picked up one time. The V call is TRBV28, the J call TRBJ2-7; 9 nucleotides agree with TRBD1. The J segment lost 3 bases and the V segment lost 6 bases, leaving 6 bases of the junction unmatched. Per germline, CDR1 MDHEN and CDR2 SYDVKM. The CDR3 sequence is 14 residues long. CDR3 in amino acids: CASRLTGGVYEQYF. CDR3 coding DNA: TGTGCCAGCAGACTTACAGGGGGCGTCTACGAGCAGTACTTC.

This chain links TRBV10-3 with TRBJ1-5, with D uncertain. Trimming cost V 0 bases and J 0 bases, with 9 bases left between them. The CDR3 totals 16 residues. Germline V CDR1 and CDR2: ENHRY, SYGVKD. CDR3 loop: CAISESGLSSNQPQHF. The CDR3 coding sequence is TGTGCCATCAGTGAGTCAGGGCTGAGTAGCAATCAGCCCCAGCATTTT.

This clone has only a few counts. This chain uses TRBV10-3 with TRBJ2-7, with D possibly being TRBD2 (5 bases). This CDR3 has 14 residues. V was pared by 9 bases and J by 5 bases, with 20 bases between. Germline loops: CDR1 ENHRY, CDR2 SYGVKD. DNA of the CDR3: TGTGCCATTCAGTCTTCCCCTAGCAAGGACGAGCAGTACTTC. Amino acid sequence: CAIQSSPSKDEQYF.